The 4 T cell receptor beta chains reported below all come from one sample, sequenced in a study of T-cell reconstitution after alpha-beta-depleted transplantation in children. Unique molecular identifiers were used in preparing the TCRbeta library. TCRdb used MiXCR to reprocess the PCR reads, holding one entry per CDR3 protein. The profile shows about 110,000 distinct CDR3 sequences, approximately 6.6% of them singletons. Source: PBMCs, mostly from graft donor cells, taken 360 days after TCRalphabeta/CD19-depleted stem cell transplant. All receptors come from a male patient between 2 and 15 years old who had a stem cell transplant for acute lymphoblastic leukemia, so the T cells may come from the graft donor.

Ten or more counts support this clonotype. J is TRBJ2-7 and V is TRBV4-2; D gene ambiguous. The V gene's germline CDR1 is LGHNA and CDR2 YNFKEQ. The CDR3 is made up of 16 amino acids. V was cut by 0 bases and J by 6 bases, with 18 bases left in between. Written as DNA, the CDR3 is TGTGCCAGCAGCCAAGATGCTGGTCTTCCCCCGAGCGAGCAGTACTTC. This sequence encodes CASSQDAGLPPSEQYF.

This clonotype came up many times. The CDR3 loop is CASSPQDGPYEQYF. CDR3 coding DNA: TGTGCCAGCAGCCCACAAGACGGCCCCTACGAGCAGTACTTC. The genes are TRBV4-2 and TRBJ2-7; D ambiguous. Trimming stripped 4 bases from V and 2 bases from J, with 12 bases between. CDR1 LGHNA and CDR2 YNFKEQ come from the germline V gene. The CDR3 loop spans 14 amino acids.

This clonotype occurred a few times. The chain has TRBV9 and TRBJ2-7, with a weak D call TRBD1 (6 bases). This CDR3 has 15 residues. Germline V gene sequence: CDR1 SGDLS, CDR2 YYNGEE. Trimming stripped 0 bases from V and 1 base from J, with 11 bases between. CDR3 region: CASSVAGTQSYEQYF. The CDR3 region has the DNA TGTGCCAGCAGCGTAGCGGGGACACAATCCTACGAGCAGTACTTC.

This sequence joins TRBV7-6 and TRBJ1-3; D is ambiguous. The V gene's germline CDR1 is SGHVS and CDR2 FNYEAQ. The CDR3 runs to 14 residues. V lost 5 bases, J lost 2 bases, and 10 bases lay in between. CDR3 nucleotides: TGTGCCAGCAGCCCCCGCGGCCCTGGAAACACCATATATTTT. Translated, it gives CASSPRGPGNTIYF.